This passage covers 22 T cell receptor beta chains from one sample sequenced in a study of CD8 T cells in Susac syndrome. It was with random hexamers that about 0.45 to 1 ug RNA was reverse transcribed. TCRdb processed the immunoSEQ multiplex PCR reads anew with MiXCR; each CDR3 protein has one entry. The top ten clones hold 0.45% of a sample with 75,000 to 95,000 distinct CDR3 sequences, about 94% of them seen once. Specimen: CD8+ T cells from PBMCs. These receptors originate from a human donor with Susac syndrome.

The rearrangement joins TRBV20-1 to TRBJ1-4; D is ambiguous. V was pared by 0 bases and J by 7 bases, with 6 bases between. CDR3 length: 12 amino acids. Germline V CDR1 and CDR2: DFQATT, SNEGSKA (reference sequence). CDR3 residues: CSARDTPEKLFF. Written as DNA, the CDR3 is TGCAGTGCTAGAGATACCCCTGAAAAACTGTTTTTT.

The chain has TRBV2 and TRBJ1-1; D is ambiguous. CDR1 and CDR2 (germline): SNHLY, FYNNEI. V gave up 8 bases and J gave up 4 bases, with 17 bases separating them. The CDR3 has 14 residues. This CDR3 is CASRMGWGGTEAFF. CDR3 in DNA: TGTGCCAGCCGAATGGGCTGGGGTGGCACTGAAGCTTTCTTT.

This chain links TRBV27 with TRBJ1-3, with D hard to call. The germline V and J ends were trimmed by 6 bases and 14 bases, with 20 bases remaining between them. CDR3 length: 13 amino acids. Germline CDR1 MNHEY, CDR2 SMNVEV (reference sequence). CDR3 residues: CASSSGRANSLYF. CDR3 DNA sequence: TGTGCCAGCAGCTCCGGCAGAGCGAACAGCCTATATTTT.

The chain is built from TRBV18 and TRBJ2-7; the D call may be TRBD1 or TRBD2 (6 bases each). Trimming left V 6 bases short and J 3 bases short, with 15 bases between. The CDR3 is made up of 14 amino acids. Germline assignment: CDR1 KGHSH and CDR2 LQKENI. CDR3 in amino acids: CASSYEGGFYEQYF. For the CDR3, the DNA is TGTGCCAGCTCCTATGAGGGGGGTTTCTACGAGCAGTACTTC.

This rearrangement joins TRBV12-3 or TRBV12-4 to TRBJ1-3, with no clear D. V gave up 2 bases and J gave up 0 bases, with 5 bases separating them. The CDR3 covers 14 residues. This chain's CDR3 is CASSLKFSGNTIYF. The CDR3 nucleotides are TGTGCCAGCAGTTTAAAGTTCTCTGGAAACACCATATATTTT.

The V and J genes are TRBV19 and TRBJ2-1, with D uncertain. V was pared by 2 bases and J by 3 bases, with 8 bases between. Germline assignment: CDR1 LNHDA and CDR2 SQIVND (reference sequence). The CDR3 extends over 14 amino acids. The chain's CDR3 is CASSILPHYNEQFF. The CDR3 DNA reads TGTGCCAGTAGTATATTACCCCACTACAATGAGCAGTTCTTC.

This chain uses TRBV5-4 with TRBJ1-1; TRBD1 is a possible D gene (5 bases). The V and J ends lost 4 bases and 6 bases respectively, with 13 bases between them. The CDR3 is 13 amino acids. Germline CDR1 is SGHNT and CDR2 is YYREEE (reference sequence). Here the CDR3 reads CASSPGGAAEAFF. CDR3 sequence (DNA): TGTGCCAGCAGCCCCGGGGGAGCGGCTGAAGCTTTCTTT. The complete variable domain, with remaining parts taken from reference TRBV5-4 and TRBJ1-1, reads ETGVTQSPTHLIKTRGQQVTLRCSSQSGHNTVSWYQQALGQGPQFIFQYYREEENGRGNFPPRFSGLQFPNYSSELNVNALELDDSALYLCASSPGGAAEAFFGQGTRLTVV.

This clonotype was observed a single time. This rearrangement joins TRBV28 to TRBJ2-5; D is unclear. Germline V lookup: CDR1 MDHEN, CDR2 SYDVKM. The CDR3 has 13 amino acids. Trimming stripped 6 bases from V and 2 bases from J, with 10 bases between. This CDR3 reads CASRPFLQETQYF. The CDR3 nucleotides read TGTGCCAGCAGGCCCTTTTTACAAGAGACCCAGTACTTC.

This clonotype showed up just once. The chain recombines TRBV4-3 with TRBJ2-2, with D perhaps TRBD1 or TRBD2 (6 bases each). The V and J ends lost 1 base and 6 bases respectively, with 21 bases between them. The germline V gene encodes CDR1 LGHNA and CDR2 YSLEER. This CDR3 comprises 18 residues. The CDR3 reads CASSQGGLAWITAGELFF. The CDR3 coding sequence is TGCGCCAGCAGCCAAGGGGGGCTAGCGTGGATTACGGCCGGGGAGCTGTTTTTT.

This clonotype has a handful of counts. This rearrangement joins TRBV28 to TRBJ2-2; D unclear. V gave up 5 bases and J gave up 2 bases, with 3 bases separating them. The germline gives CDR1 MDHEN, CDR2 SYDVKM. The CDR3 runs to 12 residues. The chain's CDR3 is CASSINTGELFF. In DNA form, the CDR3 reads TGTGCCAGCAGTATAAACACCGGGGAGCTGTTTTTT.

The genes are TRBV12-3 or TRBV12-4 and TRBJ2-7; 7 nucleotides align to TRBD1. V trimming: 6 bases; J trimming: 3 bases; junction bases outside the gene matches: 5. The CDR3 length is 13 residues. DNA for the CDR3: TGTGCCAGCAGGCGACAGGGATTCTACGAGCAGTACTTC. Protein sequence: CASRRQGFYEQYF.

This clonotype was seen more than once but under ten times. V and J are TRBV4-1 and TRBJ2-7, with 9 nucleotides matching TRBD2. Germline assignment: CDR1 MGHRA and CDR2 YSYEKL. V lost 3 bases, J lost 0 bases, and 3 bases stayed unmatched. The CDR3 is 15 residues long. The CDR3: CASSQASGASYEQYF. The CDR3 nucleotides read TGCGCCAGCAGCCAGGCTAGCGGGGCCTCCTACGAGCAGTACTTC.

The chain couples TRBV6-5 to TRBJ2-5; 9 bases map to TRBD2. The CDR3 loop spans 16 amino acids. Germline CDR1 MNHEY, CDR2 SVGAGI. With V trimmed by 0 bases and J by 5 bases, 7 bases remained unmatched. This CDR3 reads CASSYSTISGGETQYF. The DNA for the CDR3 is TGTGCCAGCAGTTACTCGACAATTAGCGGGGGCGAGACCCAGTACTTC.

This chain connects TRBV30 to TRBJ2-1; D is possibly TRBD2 (5 bases). The CDR3 spans 15 residues. Germline-derived CDR1 and CDR2 are GTSNPN and SVGIG (reference sequence). Trimming removed 0 bases from V and 11 bases from J, with 20 bases in between. For the CDR3, the DNA is TGTGCCTGGAGTGTAATTGGCCAGCGAGGGCGGCAGCAGTTCTTC. Translation gives CAWSVIGQRGRQQFF.

The V gene is TRBV20-1, the J gene TRBJ2-5; 13 bases fit TRBD2. Germline lookup yields CDR1 DFQATT and CDR2 SNEGSKA (reference sequence). The CDR3 is 16 amino acids. V was clipped by 0 bases and J by 5 bases; unmatched bases: 6. The CDR3 loop reads CSARELAGGFRETQYF. DNA for the CDR3: TGCAGTGCTAGAGAACTAGCGGGAGGGTTCAGGGAGACCCAGTACTTC.

The chain is built from TRBV27 and TRBJ1-1; no clear D gene. Trimming removed 2 bases at V and 3 bases at J, with 10 bases between. The germline V gene has CDR1 MNHEY and CDR2 SMNVEV (reference sequence). The CDR3 is made up of 14 amino acids. CDR3 DNA sequence: TGTGCCAGCAGTTTACGGCCCCGGGACACTGAAGCTTTCTTT. This sequence encodes CASSLRPRDTEAFF.

The rearrangement links TRBV10-3 to TRBJ2-7, with D maybe TRBD2 (5 bases). The length of the CDR3 is 13 residues. Germline V gene lookup returns CDR1 ENHRY and CDR2 SYGVKD. V shed 6 bases and J shed 1 base, with 10 bases lying between them. CDR3 nucleotide sequence: TGTGCCATCAGACTGGACTCTTCCTACGAGCAGTACTTC. As protein: CAIRLDSSYEQYF.

The rearrangement joins TRBV29-1 to TRBJ1-2, with D possibly matching TRBD1 (5 bases). From germline, CDR1 is SQVTM and CDR2 ANQGSEA. V lost 0 bases and J 4 bases, leaving 15 bases between the germline ends. The CDR3 is 15 amino acids. The CDR3 DNA reads as TGCAGCGTTGAAGATCGGGGGACCCTAAGCTATGGCTACACCTTC. Encoded protein: CSVEDRGTLSYGYTF.

This rearrangement joins TRBV7-8 to TRBJ2-3; D may be TRBD1 or TRBD2 (6 bases each). Germline CDR1 is SGHVS and CDR2 is FQNEAQ. CDR3 length: 15 residues. The V gene lost 5 bases and the J gene lost 2 bases, with 14 bases spanning the gap. The CDR3 loop reads CASSRTGRPTDTQYF. CDR3 DNA: TGTGCCAGCAGCCGCACAGGGAGGCCCACAGATACGCAGTATTTT.

V gene TRBV10-3 combines with J gene TRBJ2-1; D might be TRBD1 (6 bases). Germline V gene sequence: CDR1 ENHRY, CDR2 SYGVKD. V was cut by 11 bases and J by 5 bases, with 10 bases left in between. CDR3 size: 11 residues. In DNA form, the CDR3 reads TGTGCCGCACAGGGAAACAATGAGCAGTTCTTC. The encoded protein is CAAQGNNEQFF.

J is TRBJ1-1 and V is TRBV19; TRBD1 aligns across 7 bases. There are 15 residues in the CDR3. CDR1 is LNHDA and CDR2 is SQIVND in the germline V gene (reference sequence). Germline trimming cut 7 bases from V and 0 bases from J; bases unmatched to any gene: 8. CDR3 DNA: TGTGCCAGTAAGACCAGGGGGATGGTGAACACTGAAGCTTTCTTT. This codes for CASKTRGMVNTEAFF.

The V gene is TRBV3-1, the J gene TRBJ1-2; TRBD1 agrees at 9 bases. V dropped 3 bases and J dropped 7; count of bases not matched to a gene: 6. Germline-derived CDR1 and CDR2 are LGHDT and YNNKEL (reference sequence). CDR3 size: 14 residues. CDR3 coding DNA: TGTGCCAGCAGCCAGGGGACAGGGATGGGTGGCTACACCTTC. Its protein product is CASSQGTGMGGYTF.